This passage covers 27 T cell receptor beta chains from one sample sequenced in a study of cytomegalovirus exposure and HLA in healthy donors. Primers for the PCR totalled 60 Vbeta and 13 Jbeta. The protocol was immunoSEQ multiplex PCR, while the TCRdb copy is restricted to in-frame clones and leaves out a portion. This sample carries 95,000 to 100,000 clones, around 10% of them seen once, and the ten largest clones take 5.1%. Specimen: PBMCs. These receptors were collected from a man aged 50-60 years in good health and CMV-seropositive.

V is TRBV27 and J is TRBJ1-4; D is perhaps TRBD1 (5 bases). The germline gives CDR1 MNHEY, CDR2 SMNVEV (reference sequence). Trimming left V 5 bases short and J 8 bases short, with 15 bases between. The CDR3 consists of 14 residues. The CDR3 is CASSARDGREKLFF. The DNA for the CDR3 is TGTGCCAGCAGTGCCCGGGACGGGAGGGAAAAACTGTTTTTT.

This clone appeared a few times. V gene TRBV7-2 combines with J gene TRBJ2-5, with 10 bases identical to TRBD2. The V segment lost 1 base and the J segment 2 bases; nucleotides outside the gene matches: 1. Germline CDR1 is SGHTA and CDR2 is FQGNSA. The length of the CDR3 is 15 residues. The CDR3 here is CASSLVSGRQETQYF. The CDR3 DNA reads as TGTGCCAGCAGCTTAGTTAGCGGGAGGCAAGAGACCCAGTACTTC.

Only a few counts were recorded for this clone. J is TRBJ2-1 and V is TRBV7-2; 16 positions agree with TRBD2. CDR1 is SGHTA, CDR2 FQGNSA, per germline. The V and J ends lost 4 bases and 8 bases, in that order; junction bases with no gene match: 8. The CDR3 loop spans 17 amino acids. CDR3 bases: TGTGCCAGCAGCTCGGGACTAGCGGGAGGGATATCGGATGAGCAGTTCTTC. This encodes CASSSGLAGGISDEQFF.

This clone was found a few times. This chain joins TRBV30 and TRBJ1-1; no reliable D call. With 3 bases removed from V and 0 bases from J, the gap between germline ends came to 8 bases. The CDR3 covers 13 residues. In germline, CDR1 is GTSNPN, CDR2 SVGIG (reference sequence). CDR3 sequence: CAWSRQVNTEAFF. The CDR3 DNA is TGTGCCTGGAGCCGGCAGGTGAACACTGAAGCTTTCTTT.

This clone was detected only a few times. In DNA, the CDR3 is TGTGCCAGCAGCCGCGGGACTAGCGGCGGCACAGATACGCAGTATTTT. Its protein is CASSRGTSGGTDTQYF. V and J are TRBV6-4 and TRBJ2-3, with 11 bases fitting TRBD2. Germline values: CDR1 MRHNA, CDR2 SNTAGT. The junction had 6 bases not matched to a gene; V was cut back by 6 bases and J by 1 base. The CDR3 has 16 amino acids.

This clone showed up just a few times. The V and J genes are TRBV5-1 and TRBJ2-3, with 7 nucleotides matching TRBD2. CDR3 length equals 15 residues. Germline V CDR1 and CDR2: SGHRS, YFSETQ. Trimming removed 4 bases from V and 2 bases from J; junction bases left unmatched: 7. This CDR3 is CASSLGLSDTDTQYF. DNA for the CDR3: TGCGCCAGCAGCCTGGGACTATCAGACACAGATACGCAGTATTTT. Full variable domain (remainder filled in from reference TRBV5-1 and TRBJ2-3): KAGVTQTPRYLIKTRGQQVTLSCSPISGHRSVSWYQQTPGQGLQFLFEYFSETQRNKGNFPGRFSGRQFSNSRSEMNVSTLELGDSALYLCASSLGLSDTDTQYFGPGTRLTVL.

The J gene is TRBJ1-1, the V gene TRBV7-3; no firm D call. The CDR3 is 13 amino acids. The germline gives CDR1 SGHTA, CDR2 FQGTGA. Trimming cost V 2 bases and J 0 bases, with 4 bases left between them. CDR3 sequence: CASSLSVNTEAFF. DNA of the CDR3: TGTGCCAGCAGCTTATCGGTGAACACTGAAGCTTTCTTT.

CDR3 region: CASSFSTSGSYEQYF. CDR3 in DNA: TGTGCCAGCAGTTTTAGTACTAGCGGGTCCTACGAGCAGTACTTC. The chain uses TRBV6-5 and TRBJ2-7; 9 nucleotides match TRBD2. The germline CDR1 and CDR2 sequences are MNHEY and SVGAGI. The J segment lost 1 base and the V segment lost 4 bases, leaving 5 bases of the junction unmatched. This CDR3 has 15 amino acids.

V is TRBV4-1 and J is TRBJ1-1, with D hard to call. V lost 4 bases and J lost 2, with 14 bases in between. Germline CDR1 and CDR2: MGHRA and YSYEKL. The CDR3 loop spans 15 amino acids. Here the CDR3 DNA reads TGCGCCAGCAGCCTTAACGAGGTACACAACACTGAAGCTTTCTTT. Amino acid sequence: CASSLNEVHNTEAFF.

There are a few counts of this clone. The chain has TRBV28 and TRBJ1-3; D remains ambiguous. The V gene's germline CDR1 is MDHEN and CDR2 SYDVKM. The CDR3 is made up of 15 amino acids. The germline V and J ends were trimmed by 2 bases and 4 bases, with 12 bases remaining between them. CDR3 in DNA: TGTGCCAGCAGTTTACCCTGGACGGGGGGAAACACCATATATTTT. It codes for CASSLPWTGGNTIYF.

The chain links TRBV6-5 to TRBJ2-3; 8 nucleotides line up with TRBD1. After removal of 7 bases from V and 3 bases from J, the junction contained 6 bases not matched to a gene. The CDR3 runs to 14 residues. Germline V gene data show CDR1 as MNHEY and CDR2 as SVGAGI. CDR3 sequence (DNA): TGTGCCAGCAAGGACAGGGAGACGACAGATACGCAGTATTTT. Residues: CASKDRETTDTQYF.

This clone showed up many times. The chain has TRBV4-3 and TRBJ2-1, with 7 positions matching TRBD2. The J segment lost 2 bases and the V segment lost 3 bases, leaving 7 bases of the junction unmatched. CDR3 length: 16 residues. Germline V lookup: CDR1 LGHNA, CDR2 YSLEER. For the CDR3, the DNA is TGCGCCAGCAGCCATTCGACAAGCGGGACCTACAATGAGCAGTTCTTC. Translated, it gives CASSHSTSGTYNEQFF.

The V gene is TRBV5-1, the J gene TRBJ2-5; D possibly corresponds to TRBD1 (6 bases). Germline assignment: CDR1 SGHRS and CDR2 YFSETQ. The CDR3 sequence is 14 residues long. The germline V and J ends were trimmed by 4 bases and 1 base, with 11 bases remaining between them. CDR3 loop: CASSPGQFQETQYF. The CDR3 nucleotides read TGCGCCAGCAGCCCCGGACAGTTCCAAGAGACCCAGTACTTC.

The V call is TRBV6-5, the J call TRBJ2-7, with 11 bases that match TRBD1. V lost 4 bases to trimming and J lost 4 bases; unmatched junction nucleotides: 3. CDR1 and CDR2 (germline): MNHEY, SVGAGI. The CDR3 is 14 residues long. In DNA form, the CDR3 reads TGTGCCAGCAGTTGGACAGGGGGCCCTTACGAGCAGTACTTC. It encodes CASSWTGGPYEQYF.

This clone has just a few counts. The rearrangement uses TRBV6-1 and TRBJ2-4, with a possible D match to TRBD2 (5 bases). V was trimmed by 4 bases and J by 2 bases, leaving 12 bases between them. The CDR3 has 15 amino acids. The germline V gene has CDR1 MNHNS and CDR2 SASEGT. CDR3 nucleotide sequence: TGTGCCAGCAGTGGGGAGTCGACCCCCAAAAACATTCAGTACTTC. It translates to CASSGESTPKNIQYF.

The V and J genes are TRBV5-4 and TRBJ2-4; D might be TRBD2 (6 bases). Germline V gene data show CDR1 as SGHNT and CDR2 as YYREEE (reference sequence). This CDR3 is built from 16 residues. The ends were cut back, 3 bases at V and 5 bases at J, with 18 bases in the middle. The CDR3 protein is CASSSEGSRYQNIQYF. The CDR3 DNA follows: TGTGCCAGCAGCTCGGAGGGGAGCCGTTACCAAAACATTCAGTACTTC.

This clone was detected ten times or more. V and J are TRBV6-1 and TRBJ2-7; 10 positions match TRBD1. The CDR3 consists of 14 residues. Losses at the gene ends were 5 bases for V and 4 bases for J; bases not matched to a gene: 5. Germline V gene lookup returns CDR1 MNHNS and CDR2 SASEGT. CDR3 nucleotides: TGTGCCAGCAGTCCGACAGGGGGCGGATACGAGCAGTACTTC. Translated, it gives CASSPTGGGYEQYF.

CDR3: CASSWLAADYEQYF. The CDR3 coding sequence is TGTGCCAGCAGTTGGCTAGCGGCGGACTACGAGCAGTACTTC. The J gene is TRBJ2-7, the V gene TRBV6-5; 7 bases map to TRBD2. This CDR3 has 14 amino acids. V dropped 4 bases and J dropped 3; count of bases not matched to a gene: 6. The V gene's germline CDR1 is MNHEY and CDR2 SVGAGI.

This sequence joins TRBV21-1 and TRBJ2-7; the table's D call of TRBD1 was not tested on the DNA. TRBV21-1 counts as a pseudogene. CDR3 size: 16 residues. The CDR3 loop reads CASSKSGQGRGYEQYF. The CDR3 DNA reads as TGTGCCAGCAGCAAATCAGGACAGGGTCGCGGATACGAGCAGTACTTC.

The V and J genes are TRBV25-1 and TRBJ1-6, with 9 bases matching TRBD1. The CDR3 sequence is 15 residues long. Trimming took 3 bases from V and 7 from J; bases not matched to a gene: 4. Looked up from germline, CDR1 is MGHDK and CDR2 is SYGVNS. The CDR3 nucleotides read TGTGCCAGCAGTGAGTGGACAGGGGACAATTCACCCCTCCACTTT. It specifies CASSEWTGDNSPLHF.

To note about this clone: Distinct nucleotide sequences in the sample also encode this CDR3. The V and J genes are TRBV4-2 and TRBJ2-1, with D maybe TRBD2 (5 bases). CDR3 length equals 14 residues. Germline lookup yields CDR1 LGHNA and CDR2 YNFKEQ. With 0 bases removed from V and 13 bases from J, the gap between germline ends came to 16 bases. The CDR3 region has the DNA TGTGCCAGCAGCCAAGATATTAGTGGGAGACTTCAGTTCTTC. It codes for CASSQDISGRLQFF.

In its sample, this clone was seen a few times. The CDR3 nucleotides are TGTGCCAGCAGTTCCCCACAGGGTTTAGAAAAACTGTTTTTT. This translates into CASSSPQGLEKLFF. The J gene is TRBJ1-4, the V gene TRBV28, with D possibly being TRBD1 (6 bases). This CDR3 has 14 amino acids. CDR1 and CDR2 (germline): MDHEN, SYDVKM. With 4 bases removed from V and 8 bases from J, the gap between germline ends came to 14 bases.

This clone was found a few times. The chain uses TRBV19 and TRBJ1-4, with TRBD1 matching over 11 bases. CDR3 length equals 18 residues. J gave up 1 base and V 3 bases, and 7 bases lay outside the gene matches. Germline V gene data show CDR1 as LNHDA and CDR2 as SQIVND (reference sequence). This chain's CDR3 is CASSMDRGLLGTNEKLFF. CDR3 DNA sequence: TGTGCCAGTAGTATGGACAGGGGGCTTTTGGGAACTAATGAAAAACTGTTTTTT.

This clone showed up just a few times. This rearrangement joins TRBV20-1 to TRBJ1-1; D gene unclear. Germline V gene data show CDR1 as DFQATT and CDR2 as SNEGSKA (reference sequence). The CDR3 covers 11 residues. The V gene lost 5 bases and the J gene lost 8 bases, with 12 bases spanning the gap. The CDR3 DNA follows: TGCAGTGCTGAGTCGGGTCCAGAAGCTTTCTTT. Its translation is CSAESGPEAFF.

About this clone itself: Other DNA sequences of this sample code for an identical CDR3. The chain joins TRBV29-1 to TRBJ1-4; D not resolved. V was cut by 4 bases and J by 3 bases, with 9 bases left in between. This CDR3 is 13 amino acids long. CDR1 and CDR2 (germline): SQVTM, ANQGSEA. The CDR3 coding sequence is TGCAGCGTTGGCGAGGGAGCTAATGAAAAACTGTTTTTT. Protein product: CSVGEGANEKLFF.

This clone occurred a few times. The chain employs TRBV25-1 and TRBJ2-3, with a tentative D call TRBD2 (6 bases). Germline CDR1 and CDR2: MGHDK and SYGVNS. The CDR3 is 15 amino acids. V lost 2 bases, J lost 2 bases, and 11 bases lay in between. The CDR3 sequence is CASSEHGRITDTQYF. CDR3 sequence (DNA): TGTGCCAGCAGTGAACACGGGAGAATCACAGATACGCAGTATTTT.

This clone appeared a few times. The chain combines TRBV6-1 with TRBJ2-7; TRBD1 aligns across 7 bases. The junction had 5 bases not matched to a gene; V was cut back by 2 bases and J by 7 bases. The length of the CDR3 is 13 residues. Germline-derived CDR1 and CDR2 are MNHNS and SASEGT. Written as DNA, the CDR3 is TGTGCCAGCAGTGAAATGGGACAGCGGGAGCAGTACTTC. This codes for CASSEMGQREQYF.